This TCR beta chain was retrieved from a study of T cell clusters in autoimmune cytopenias. Study-level information: Healthy control donors averaged about 52 years of age, with a median of nearly 60 years.

Multiplex touch-down PCR amplified TRB using TRB-A and TRB-B pools in one tube. TCRdb re-called the multiplex PCR reads; one entry per CDR3 protein, DNA not given. This repertoire includes about 11,000 distinct CDR3 sequences. This CDR3 spans 15 amino acids. TRB amplification used approximately 270 ng of peripheral blood genomic DNA. Another study also made use of these data, one on T cell repertoires in aging, cancer and after chemotherapy.

Sequencing was performed on peripheral blood. The receptor's source is a human donor in good health. The chain links TRBV12-3 or TRBV12-4 to TRBJ2-4. The chain's CDR3 is CASSFFGEVKNIQYF.